The clone carrying this T cell receptor (beta chain) was seen more than once but under ten times. Antigen: not known. CDR1 and CDR2 (germline): SNHLY, FYNNEI. V lost 3 bases and J 3 bases, leaving 9 bases between the germline ends. The CDR3 covers 13 residues. This entry is derived from a study of T cell repertoires in cytomegalovirus infection. Study in general: Indications of both CMV infection and matching HLA type were provided by public TCR beta signatures.

Points from the study as a whole: Predominance within the ex vivo response was attributable to HLA-C-restricted CMV-specific TCR beta clonotypes. The cumulative frequency of public TCR beta families distinguished individuals who carried CMV together with the relevant HLA.

TCRdb re-called the reads through MiXCR, storing one row per CDR3 protein. This table holds under 150,000 distinct CDR3 sequences, 20% to 30% found once. This chain connects TRBV2 to TRBJ2-7; D gene ambiguous. This clonotype was obtained from a human donor in good health (CMV status not recorded). Some clones in this sample may be carry-over from other donors' samples. What was sequenced was PBMCs, sequenced either directly or after in vitro stimulation (not recorded which). In DNA form, the CDR3 reads TGTGCCAGCAGTGAGTTGGAAGGCTACGAGCAGTACTTC. It codes for CASSELEGYEQYF.